A single sample is the source of the 6 T cell receptor beta chains below, sequenced in a study of cytomegalovirus exposure and HLA in healthy donors. 60 Vbeta and 13 Jbeta primers were used in PCR. TCRdb's copy holds only in-frame clones and misses some; the assay was immunoSEQ multiplex PCR. The sample holds some 150,000 clones; roughly 83% are singletons and the top ten take 3.5%. Sequenced: PBMCs. These receptors originate from a human donor in good health.

V is TRBV7-3 and J is TRBJ2-1, with 7 bases aligning to TRBD1. This CDR3 is built from 13 residues. V lost 1 base, J lost 8 bases, and 2 bases stayed unmatched. Germline CDR1 reads SGHTA; CDR2 reads FQGTGA. As DNA, the CDR3 is TGTGCCAGCAGCTTAAACAGGGGCGATGAGCAGTTCTTC. It is translated as CASSLNRGDEQFF.

The chain links TRBV25-1 to TRBJ1-2; 9 bases agree with TRBD1. This CDR3 contains 14 residues. Germline assignment: CDR1 MGHDK and CDR2 SYGVNS. The junction had 7 bases not matched to a gene; V was cut back by 3 bases and J by 8 bases. In nucleotides, the CDR3 is TGTGCCAGCAGTGACCCGGGGACAGGGCGCGGCTACACCTTC. Amino acid sequence: CASSDPGTGRGYTF.

The V call is TRBV5-8, the J call TRBJ1-2; 8 nucleotides line up with TRBD1. The germline V gene encodes CDR1 SGHTS and CDR2 YDEGEE. This CDR3 has 15 residues. The V gene end was trimmed by 4 bases and the J gene end by 6 bases; junction bases not matched to a gene: 11. In nucleotides, the CDR3 is TGTGCCAGCAGCCCTGACAGGGGATGGGGGAATGGCTACACCTTC. Amino acids: CASSPDRGWGNGYTF.

The rearrangement uses TRBV5-6 and TRBJ2-5, with TRBD2 matching over 14 bases. V shed 4 bases and J 5 bases; nucleotides not matched to a gene: 7. The CDR3 extends over 16 amino acids. In germline, CDR1 is SGHDT, CDR2 YYEEEE. CDR3 loop: CASSPGLAGATETQYF. As DNA, the CDR3 is TGTGCCAGCAGCCCGGGACTAGCGGGGGCTACGGAGACCCAGTACTTC.

CDR3 residues: CASSPQGGTEAFF. The CDR3 nucleotides read TGTGCCAGCAGCCCCCAGGGGGGCACTGAAGCTTTCTTT. The V gene is TRBV7-9, the J gene TRBJ1-1; the match to TRBD1 covers 7 bases. After removal of 5 bases from V and 4 bases from J, the junction contained 4 bases not matched to a gene. This CDR3 is built from 13 residues. CDR1 SEHNR and CDR2 FQNEAQ come from the germline V gene (reference sequence).

In this sample, this clone turned up a few times. J is TRBJ2-7 and V is TRBV7-9; TRBD1 matches at 10 bases. There are 15 residues in the CDR3. Germline V CDR1 and CDR2: SEHNR, FQNEAQ (reference sequence). Unmatched junction bases numbered 8, after V lost 4 bases and J lost 5 bases. DNA of the CDR3: TGTGCCAGCAGCTCTGCCGGGACAGGGGCCCACGAGCAGTACTTC. This encodes CASSSAGTGAHEQYF.